A selection of T cell receptor beta chains follows, all from one sample in a study of T-cell memory formation after mild COVID-19. TCRdb fed the 5' RACE reads into MiXCR, producing one record per CDR3 protein. This repertoire shows approximately 560,000 distinct CDR3 sequences, roughly a sixth found once; its top ten account for about 7.5%. The sample consisted of PBMCs or a T cell subset sorted from them (not recorded which). All receptors derive from an adult woman who had mild COVID-19 (a few samples of this study predate the infection). Cell type and time point are not known. The CDR3 runs from the conserved cysteine through the conserved F or W. D genes are given only for firm matches. Rows may omit the clone size; those that give it use once, few, many or a size class.

TRBD1	TRBV5-1	-	TRBJ2-7	TGCGCCAGCAGCTGGGGGACAGTCTCTCCAGAGCAGTACTTC	CASSWGTVSPEQYF
-	TRBV5-1	-	TRBJ2-2	TGCGCCAGCAATAAACAGGTGAACACCGGGGAGCTGTTTTTT	CASNKQVNTGELFF
TRBD1	TRBV7-9	few	TRBJ2-6	TGTGCCAGCAGCGACCCACCGGGACAGGGCTATGGCTCTGGGGCCAACGTCCTGACTTTC	CASSDPPGQGYGSGANVLTF
-	TRBV2	-	TRBJ2-5	TGTGCCAGCAGGTCCGGACTGTTCCAAGAGACCCAGTACTTC	CASRSGLFQETQYF
TRBD2	TRBV29-1	-	TRBJ2-3	TGCAGCGTCGTCCTAGCGGGGGGCCGCACAGATACGCAGTATTTT	CSVVLAGGRTDTQYF
TRBD1	TRBV7-9	few	TRBJ2-1	TGTGCCAGCAGCTTATTCATGGGTCGAGGGACAGGGGGCTACAGGAGCTCCTACAATGAGCAGTTCTTC	CASSLFMGRGTGGYRSSYNEQFF
-	TRBV7-7	many	TRBJ2-1	TGTGCTAGCAGCTTAGCTAAGGGCAATGAGCAGTTCTTC	CASSLAKGNEQFF
-	TRBV6-4	-	TRBJ2-3	TGTGCCAGCAGCCCACAGGGATTTGGCACAGATACGCAGTATTTT	CASSPQGFGTDTQYF
-	TRBV20-1	few	TRBJ1-1	TGCAGTGCTAGCAGGTTAACCGGGGGTGAAGCTTTCTTT	CSASRLTGGEAFF
-	TRBV6-2/TRBV6-3	-	TRBJ2-5	TGTGCCAGCAGTTACGGCAAGACCCAGTACTTC	CASSYGKTQYF
TRBD2	TRBV6-2/TRBV6-3	once	TRBJ2-1	TGTGCCAGCAGTACCCGGGCGGCACGGAGCGGGAGCTCCTACAATGAGCAGTTCTTC	CASSTRAARSGSSYNEQFF
TRBD2	TRBV9	-	TRBJ2-7	TGTGCCAGCAGCGTAGAGGGACTAGCGAGCGAGCAGTACTTC	CASSVEGLASEQYF
-	TRBV7-9	few	TRBJ1-4	TGTGCCAGCAGCCCGCGAGGGCATGAAAAACTGTTTTTT	CASSPRGHEKLFF
-	TRBV2	few	TRBJ2-1	TGTGCCAGCAATGACCACTACAATGAGCAGTTCTTC	CASNDHYNEQFF
-	TRBV19	-	TRBJ2-3	TGTGCCAGGCAGACTACTCCCACAGATACGCAGTATTTT	CARQTTPTDTQYF
-	TRBV12-3/TRBV12-4	few	TRBJ2-3	TGTGCCAGCAGCGAACTGGAGAAGGCAGATACGCAGTATTTT	CASSELEKADTQYF
-	TRBV12-3/TRBV12-4	many	TRBJ2-7	TGTGCCAGCAGTTTAGTCGCAGGCTACGAGCAGTACTTC	CASSLVAGYEQYF
TRBD2	TRBV5-1	once	TRBJ2-1	TGCGCCAGCATGCTAGCGGGAGTCAATGAGCAGTTCTTC	CASMLAGVNEQFF
TRBD1	TRBV7-8	-	TRBJ1-5	TGTGCCAGCAGCTTGGGACAGATCCACGGCAATCAGCCCCAGCATTTT	CASSLGQIHGNQPQHF
-	TRBV12-3/TRBV12-4	-	TRBJ2-6	TGTGCCAGCAGTTTAAGGTTGATCGGGGCCTGGGCCAACGTCCTGACTTTC	CASSLRLIGAWANVLTF
-	TRBV20-1	-	TRBJ2-7	TGCAGTGTTCGGGCGAGCGGAACGGGGTACGAGCAGTACTTC	CSVRASGTGYEQYF
-	TRBV3-1	few	TRBJ2-7	TGTGCCAGCAGCCAAAGTAGCGGTGGCTCCTACGAGCAGTACTTC	CASSQSSGGSYEQYF
-	TRBV5-8	few	TRBJ2-1	TGTGCCAGCAGCTACCGGGACTACAATGAGCAGTTCTTC	CASSYRDYNEQFF
TRBD1	TRBV20-1	-	TRBJ1-1	TGCAGTGCTAACCCCCGACAGGGTGCTTCTGAAGCTTTCTTT	CSANPRQGASEAFF
TRBD1	TRBV7-9	-	TRBJ1-5	TGTGCCAGCAGCTCACGGGACAGTAGCAATCAGACCCAGCATTTT	CASSSRDSSNQTQHF
TRBD1	TRBV20-1	few	TRBJ2-2	TGCAGTGCTAGAGATCGGCGACAGGGCATGCACACCGGGGAGCTGTTTTTT	CSARDRRQGMHTGELFF
-	TRBV15	few	TRBJ2-7	TGTGCCACCAGCAGAGATGCAGGAACCTACGAGCAGTACTTC	CATSRDAGTYEQYF